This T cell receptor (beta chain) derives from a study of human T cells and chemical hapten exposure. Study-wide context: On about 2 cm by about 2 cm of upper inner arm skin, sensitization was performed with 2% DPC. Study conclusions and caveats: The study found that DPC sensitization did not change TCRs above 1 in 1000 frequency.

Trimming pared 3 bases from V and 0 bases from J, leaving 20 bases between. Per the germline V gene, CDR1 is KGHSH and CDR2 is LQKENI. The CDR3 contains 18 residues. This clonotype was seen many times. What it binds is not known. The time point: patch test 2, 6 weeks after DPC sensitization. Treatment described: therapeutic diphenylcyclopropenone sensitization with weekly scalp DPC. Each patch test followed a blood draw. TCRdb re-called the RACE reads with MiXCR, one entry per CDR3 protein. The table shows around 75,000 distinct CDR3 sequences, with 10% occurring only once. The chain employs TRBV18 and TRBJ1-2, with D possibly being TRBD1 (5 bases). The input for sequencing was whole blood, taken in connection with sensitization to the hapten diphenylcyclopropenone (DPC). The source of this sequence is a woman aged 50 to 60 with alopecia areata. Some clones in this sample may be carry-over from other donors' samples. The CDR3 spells CASSPIPSIGTTNYGYTF. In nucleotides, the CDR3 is TGTGCCAGCTCACCCATACCCTCGATAGGGACTACTAACTATGGCTACACCTTC.